The 2 T cell receptor beta chains given below trace back to one sample, sequenced in a study of blood T cell repertoires in COVID-19. Produced via immunoSEQ multiplex PCR; TCRdb's table is partial and in-frame only. The sample lists approximately 100,000 clones, roughly 90% occurring once. Sequencing was carried out using peripheral blood. The receptors here all came from a man between 65 and 79 years old with acute or convalescent COVID-19.

The V gene is TRBV11-3, the J gene TRBJ2-7; D perhaps matches TRBD2 (5 bases). The CDR3 spans 15 residues. The V end lost 5 bases, the J end lost 0 bases, and 14 bases lay between the germline ends. Germline assignment: CDR1 SGHNT and CDR2 YENEEA. DNA for the CDR3: TGTGCCAGCAGCCCCGGGGAAGGCCGCTCCTACGAGCAGTACTTC. Protein: CASSPGEGRSYEQYF.

The V call is TRBV5-1, the J call TRBJ2-5; 14 nucleotides align to TRBD2. Germline CDR1 SGHRS, CDR2 YFSETQ. The CDR3 runs 15 residues. The J segment lost 5 bases and the V segment lost 4 bases, leaving 4 bases of the junction unmatched. CDR3 nucleotides: TGCGCCAGCAGCCAAGGGACTAGCGGGAGTGAGACCCAGTACTTC. Residues: CASSQGTSGSETQYF.